Below, 16 T cell receptor beta chains from the same sample are listed, as sequenced in a study of T cells in Graves' hyperthyroidism and ophthalmopathy (dated by TCRdb to between 2018 and 2021). Libraries were built with multiplex PCR. Instrument on record: Illumina HiSeq 2000. TCR beta CDR3 regions were amplified from RNA transcripts. A first-round RT-PCR of the TCR CDR3 used the HTBI primer set with the Qiagen OneStep RT-PCR kit. Using fastp at Q25 and MiXCR, TCRdb reprocessed the public reads and kept productive beta chains. Each entry merges the rows of one CDR3 protein and shows their most common DNA and genes. For this sample the table gives about 700,000 distinct CDR3 sequences, of which approximately 14% were detected only once. About a tenth of the sample comes from the top ten. The sequenced material came from blood. The origin of the receptors is a woman aged 18-30 years with Graves' hyperthyroidism.

The chain couples TRBV10-3 to TRBJ2-1, with 7 bases aligning to TRBD2. The junction had 3 bases not matched to a gene; V was cut back by 11 bases and J by 5 bases. Germline assignment: CDR1 ENHRY and CDR2 SYGVKD. The CDR3 sequence is 11 residues long. The CDR3 sequence is CASLADNEQFF. The CDR3, as DNA: TGTGCCTCCCTAGCGGACAATGAGCAGTTCTTC.

At least ten counts were recorded for this clonotype. The chain has TRBV28 and TRBJ1-6; D not certain. V lost 0 bases and J 5 bases, leaving 5 bases between the germline ends. In germline, CDR1 is MDHEN, CDR2 SYDVKM. This CDR3 has 14 residues. This CDR3 is CASSLWRDNSPLHF. CDR3 nucleotide sequence: TGTGCCAGCAGTTTATGGCGGGATAATTCACCCCTCCACTTT.

This clonotype was seen only a few times. V is TRBV20-1 and J is TRBJ2-7; 12 nucleotides match TRBD2. V was clipped by 5 bases and J by 9 bases; unmatched bases: 5. The CDR3 runs to 12 residues. Germline CDR1 DFQATT, CDR2 SNEGSKA (reference sequence). CDR3 DNA: TGCAGTGCTTCGACTAGCGGGAGCGGGCAGTACTTC. It yields the protein CSASTSGSGQYF.

This clonotype was seen a handful of times. The chain is built from TRBV19 and TRBJ2-7; 10 bases map to TRBD2. V shed 6 bases, J shed 3 bases, and the junction held 5 bases outside the gene matches. The CDR3 loop spans 14 amino acids. The germline V gene encodes CDR1 LNHDA and CDR2 SQIVND (reference sequence). CDR3 amino acids: CASSYRTSGYEQYF. CDR3 nucleotides: TGTGCCAGTAGCTACAGGACTAGCGGCTACGAGCAGTACTTC.

This clonotype was seen only a few times. The V and J genes are TRBV20-1 and TRBJ2-3, with D perhaps TRBD2 (5 bases). Germline-derived CDR1 and CDR2 are DFQATT and SNEGSKA (reference sequence). This CDR3 spans 13 amino acids. The V end lost 3 bases, the J end lost 7 bases, and 14 bases lay between the germline ends. CDR3 region: CSASPAGWNTQYF. Here the CDR3 DNA reads TGCAGTGCTAGCCCCGCGGGTTGGAATACGCAGTATTTT.

This clonotype was picked up many times. The J gene is TRBJ1-5, the V gene TRBV12-3 or TRBV12-4; D ambiguous. The CDR3 has 14 residues. Between the trimmed V and J ends, which lost 7 bases and 4 bases, there was a span of 14 bases. CDR3 bases: TGTGCCAGCATCGGGGAGGCGAGGAATCAGCCCCAGCATTTT. Translated: CASIGEARNQPQHF.

The chain joins TRBV7-2 to TRBJ2-5; 7 nucleotides match TRBD2. J was trimmed by 3 bases and V by 4 bases; bases with no gene match: 5. In germline, CDR1 is SGHTA, CDR2 FQGNSA. This CDR3 comprises 14 residues. The CDR3 reads CASSSTSRKETQYF. In DNA form, the CDR3 reads TGTGCCAGCAGCTCGACTAGCCGGAAAGAGACCCAGTACTTC. Complete variable domain (other parts from reference TRBV7-2 and TRBJ2-5): GAGVSQSPSNKVTEKGKDVELRCDPISGHTALYWYRQSLGQGLEFLIYFQGNSAPDKSGLPSDRFSAERTGGSVSTLTIQRTQQEDSAVYLCASSSTSRKETQYFGPGTRLLVL.

This clonotype has a count of ten or more. The rearrangement joins TRBV30 to TRBJ1-3, with D uncertain. The CDR3 runs to 10 residues. Deletions cut 1 base from V and 5 bases from J, with 0 bases between. In germline, CDR1 is GTSNPN, CDR2 SVGIG (reference sequence). The CDR3 loop is CAWSGNTIYF. DNA for the CDR3: TGTGCCTGGAGTGGAAACACCATATATTTT.

This clonotype was observed many times. The rearrangement uses TRBV24-1 and TRBJ2-1; 8 nucleotides agree with TRBD1. The CDR3 extends over 16 amino acids. J gave up 2 bases and V 4 bases, and 6 bases lay outside the gene matches. Germline V gene lookup returns CDR1 KGHDR and CDR2 SFDVKD. CDR3: CATSDTGTGTYNEQFF. CDR3 nucleotide sequence: TGTGCCACCAGTGACACCGGGACAGGCACCTACAATGAGCAGTTCTTC.

The chain is built from TRBV4-3 and TRBJ2-2; weak D call: TRBD2 (6 bases). The ends were cut back, 0 bases at V and 3 bases at J, with 14 bases in the middle. CDR1 and CDR2 (germline): LGHNA, YSLEER. This CDR3 is built from 17 residues. CDR3 sequence reads: CASSQDPALAYTGELFF. Here the CDR3 DNA reads TGCGCCAGCAGCCAAGATCCGGCCCTAGCGTACACCGGGGAGCTGTTTTTT.

This clonotype was detected only a few times. This chain joins TRBV15 and TRBJ2-4; TRBD1 might be the D (6 bases). Trimming left V 4 bases short and J 5 bases short, with 15 bases between. This CDR3 contains 15 residues. Germline V gene data show CDR1 as LNHNV and CDR2 as YYDKDF (reference sequence). CDR3 bases: TGTGCCACCAGCACAGGGGACGGCTGGCAAAACATTCAGTACTTC. It codes for CATSTGDGWQNIQYF.

This clonotype was recorded many times. The chain uses TRBV7-8 and TRBJ2-3; 10 nucleotides agree with TRBD2. The J segment lost 4 bases and the V segment lost 5 bases, leaving 15 bases of the junction unmatched. The CDR3 has 18 residues. CDR1 SGHVS and CDR2 FQNEAQ come from the germline V gene. This CDR3 reads CASSITNLAGVVPDTQYF. The CDR3 nucleotides read TGTGCCAGCAGCATCACCAACCTAGCGGGAGTCGTCCCAGATACGCAGTATTTT.

At least ten counts were recorded for this clonotype. The genes are TRBV12-3 or TRBV12-4 and TRBJ2-7; 14 bases match TRBD2. The CDR3 is 17 residues long. Trimming cost V 0 bases and J 4 bases; bases outside gene matches: 5. The CDR3 DNA reads TGTGCCAGCAGTTTAGCGCCTTGGACTAGCGGGAGGTACGAGCAGTACTTC. Its protein product is CASSLAPWTSGRYEQYF.

This clonotype was found many times. This chain connects TRBV28 to TRBJ2-7, with TRBD1 matching over 9 bases. The CDR3 is 15 amino acids. V trimming: 9 bases; J trimming: 13 bases; junction bases outside the gene matches: 22. The germline V gene has CDR1 MDHEN and CDR2 SYDVKM. CDR3 in amino acids: CASPPIGTGMTTDYF. The CDR3 nucleotides read TGTGCCAGTCCCCCCATCGGGACAGGGATGACTACGGATTACTTC.

This clonotype was seen ten or more times. The V and J genes are TRBV28 and TRBJ1-5, with 7 bases that match TRBD1. CDR3 length equals 17 residues. CDR1 MDHEN and CDR2 SYDVKM come from the germline V gene. J was trimmed by 2 bases and V by 7 bases; bases with no gene match: 14. CDR3 DNA sequence: TGTGCCAGCACATGGACAGGCGTGGGTGTGGGCAATCAGCCCCAGCATTTT. Translating it yields CASTWTGVGVGNQPQHF.

This clonotype was counted between two and nine times. V gene TRBV20-1 combines with J gene TRBJ1-2; D ambiguous. This CDR3 spans 17 amino acids. V was clipped by 1 base and J by 0 bases, with 18 bases between them. Germline lookup yields CDR1 DFQATT and CDR2 SNEGSKA (reference sequence). CDR3 bases: TGCAGTGCTAGAGTCGGGCAGGATTACATTACTAACTATGGCTACACCTTC. This encodes CSARVGQDYITNYGYTF.